The T cell receptor (beta chain) described here comes from a study of T cell responses to AZD1222 COVID-19 vaccine. With 7 bases removed from V and 1 base from J, the gap between germline ends came to 13 bases. The CDR3 loop spans 14 amino acids. Germline values: CDR1 SGHAT, CDR2 FQNNGV. Produced via immunoSEQ multiplex PCR; TCRdb's table is partial and in-frame only. The sample contains roughly 130,000 clones, 70% to 90% of which appear only once. The receptor's source is an adult in good health. The chain links TRBV11-2 to TRBJ1-1; D gene ambiguous. The sequencing here drew on peripheral blood, taken on day 0 of AZD1222 vaccination. The CDR3 here is CASTITGGNTEAFF. The CDR3 nucleotides read TGTGCCAGCACCATTACGGGCGGGAACACTGAAGCTTTCTTT.